Listed here are 9 T cell receptor beta chains from one sample, sequenced in a study of cytomegalovirus exposure and HLA in healthy donors. PCR involved 60 Vbeta and 13 Jbeta primers. Method: immunoSEQ multiplex PCR; TCRdb's copy keeps in-frame clones and lacks some. This table holds roughly 170,000 clones, about 65% found once. The material sequenced was PBMCs. These receptors all stem from a girl aged 10-17 years in good health and CMV-seronegative.

This chain joins TRBV2 and TRBJ1-5; possibly TRBD1 for D (5 bases). CDR3 length: 16 residues. Trimming shortened V by 1 base and J by 0 bases, and 10 bases separated the two germline ends. Germline loops: CDR1 SNHLY, CDR2 FYNNEI. The CDR3 region is CASSEGGRRSNQPQHF. The CDR3 DNA reads as TGTGCCAGCAGTGAAGGGGGCCGCCGTAGCAATCAGCCCCAGCATTTT.

The rearrangement uses TRBV11-2 and TRBJ1-2; D uncertain. Germline V gene lookup returns CDR1 SGHAT and CDR2 FQNNGV. This CDR3 is 14 amino acids long. The germline V and J ends were trimmed by 2 bases and 8 bases, with 15 bases remaining between them. In DNA, the CDR3 is TGTGCCAGCAGCTTAAGCCAAGGCCCGGGGGGCTACACCTTC. Amino acid sequence: CASSLSQGPGGYTF.

V usage is TRBV7-9 and J usage is TRBJ2-5, with D perhaps matching TRBD1 (5 bases). CDR1 SEHNR and CDR2 FQNEAQ come from the germline V gene (reference sequence). Trimming took 3 bases from V and 13 from J, leaving 24 bases between them. The CDR3 contains 15 residues. The CDR3 DNA is TGTGCCAGCAGCTTTGAAGGGGAAGGCCAGCGACGTGGGTACTTC. Protein sequence: CASSFEGEGQRRGYF.

This clone has a handful of counts. This rearrangement joins TRBV6-1 to TRBJ1-4; 9 nucleotides line up with TRBD1. The CDR3 totals 15 residues. V lost 2 bases and J lost 8; bases outside the gene matches: 6. The germline CDR1 and CDR2 sequences are MNHNS and SASEGT. The CDR3: CASSESPGTGEKLFF. In DNA, the CDR3 is TGTGCCAGCAGTGAATCCCCTGGGACAGGGGAAAAACTGTTTTTT.

V gene TRBV7-2 combines with J gene TRBJ1-2, with a weak D call TRBD1 (5 bases). Germline assignment: CDR1 SGHTA and CDR2 FQGNSA. The CDR3 contains 13 residues. V lost 3 bases and J lost 9, with 14 bases in between. The CDR3 sequence: CASSFTPGNSYTF. The CDR3 DNA reads TGTGCCAGCAGCTTTACGCCAGGGAATAGCTACACCTTC.

J is TRBJ2-2 and V is TRBV9; no clear D gene. Between the trimmed V and J ends, which lost 1 base and 8 bases, there was a span of 6 bases. The CDR3 totals 12 residues. The germline V gene has CDR1 SGDLS and CDR2 YYNGEE. CDR3: CASSVTAGELFF. Here the CDR3 DNA reads TGTGCCAGCAGCGTAACCGCGGGGGAGCTGTTTTTT.

This sequence joins TRBV7-6 and TRBJ2-7; possible D gene TRBD1, 5 bases. The CDR3 runs to 13 residues. Germline assignment: CDR1 SGHVS and CDR2 FNYEAQ. V lost 0 bases and J 3 bases, leaving 6 bases between the germline ends. For the CDR3, the DNA is TGTGCCAGCAGCTTAGCACAGGACTACGAGCAGTACTTC. As protein: CASSLAQDYEQYF.

This clone was counted once. CDR3: CASTSGGSTDTQYF. The CDR3 nucleotides read TGCGCCAGCACTAGCGGGGGCAGCACAGATACGCAGTATTTT. J is TRBJ2-3 and V is TRBV5-1; TRBD2 aligns across 10 bases. Germline V gene lookup returns CDR1 SGHRS and CDR2 YFSETQ. V lost 6 bases, J lost 0 bases, and 1 base stayed unmatched. CDR3 length equals 14 residues.

J is TRBJ2-4 and V is TRBV27; D unresolved. CDR3 length: 13 amino acids. With 4 bases removed from V and 6 bases from J, the gap between germline ends came to 10 bases. Per the germline V gene, CDR1 is MNHEY and CDR2 is SMNVEV (reference sequence). The CDR3: CASSYRVGNIQYF. The CDR3 coding sequence is TGTGCCAGCAGTTACCGGGTTGGAAACATTCAGTACTTC.